These T cell receptor beta chains were read from a single sample in a study of blood T cell repertoires in COVID-19. TCRdb's table, derived via immunoSEQ multiplex PCR, lists solely in-frame clones and lacks some. The table includes over 350,000 clones, 70% to 90% detected once. The material sequenced was PBMCs or T cells enriched from blood (not recorded which). The origin of the receptors is a woman aged 18-29 years with acute COVID-19. The CDR3 runs from the conserved cysteine through the conserved F or W. The order of the fields is V gene, D gene, J gene, clone size, CDR3 DNA, CDR3 protein. A D gene is named only where the DNA matches it firmly. The size field is filled for only some rows; it gives once, few, many or a size class.

V: TRBV27; D: TRBD1; J: TRBJ2-7; size: -; DNA: TGTGCCAGCAGTTCCCCGGACAGGGGATCCTACGAGCAGTACTTC; CDR3: CASSSPDRGSYEQYF
V: TRBV11-2; D: -; J: TRBJ2-3; size: -; DNA: TGTGCCAGCAGCTTCCCATACAGGGAAAATACGCAGTATTTT; CDR3: CASSFPYRENTQYF
V: TRBV6-5; D: TRBD1; J: TRBJ1-3; size: -; DNA: TGTGCCAGCAGTCGACAGGGGGCTGGAAACACCATATATTTT; CDR3: CASSRQGAGNTIYF
V: TRBV25-1; D: -; J: TRBJ2-5; size: once; DNA: TGTGCCAGCAGTGAATCAGGGGCTCGGGAGACCCAGTACTTC; CDR3: CASSESGARETQYF
V: TRBV5-4; D: -; J: TRBJ1-2; size: -; DNA: TGTGCCAGCAGCTTCCTTGGCAACTATGGCTACACCTTC; CDR3: CASSFLGNYGYTF
V: TRBV7-9; D: -; J: TRBJ2-5; size: -; DNA: TGTGCCAGCAGCTTAGAGTCCGGGGGGCCCCTGGGGACCCAGTACTTC; CDR3: CASSLESGGPLGTQYF
V: TRBV5-5; D: -; J: TRBJ2-7; size: -; DNA: TGTGCCAGCAGCTTGTCCCGGGAGTACGAGCAGTACTTC; CDR3: CASSLSREYEQYF
V: TRBV11-2; D: TRBD1; J: TRBJ2-7; size: -; DNA: TGTGCCAGCAGATATCAGGGGGCTGGGGACGAGCAGTACTTC; CDR3: CASRYQGAGDEQYF
V: TRBV6-5; D: -; J: TRBJ1-2; size: -; DNA: TGTGCCAGCAGTTATTCGAAGCTTCGGGGCTACACCTTC; CDR3: CASSYSKLRGYTF
V: TRBV20-1; D: TRBD1; J: TRBJ2-1; size: -; DNA: TGCAGTGCTGGGGACAGGGAGCAGTTCTTC; CDR3: CSAGDREQFF
V: TRBV7-6; D: TRBD1; J: TRBJ1-4; size: -; DNA: TGTGCCAGCAGCATCCGACAGGGGGCCGATGAAAAACTGTTTTTT; CDR3: CASSIRQGADEKLFF
V: TRBV7-9; D: TRBD2; J: TRBJ2-5; size: -; DNA: TGTGCCAGCAGCCTTGAAGCGGGAGGGCAAGAGACCCAGTACTTC; CDR3: CASSLEAGGQETQYF
V: TRBV7-2; D: -; J: TRBJ2-1; size: once; DNA: TGTGCCAGCAACCCCCCGGGGTACAATGAGCAGTTCTTC; CDR3: CASNPPGYNEQFF
V: TRBV7-2; D: TRBD2; J: TRBJ2-2; size: -; DNA: TGTGCCAGCAGCCCAGTACTAGCGGGAATGAACACCGGGGAGCTGTTTTTT; CDR3: CASSPVLAGMNTGELFF
V: TRBV7-9; D: -; J: TRBJ1-6; size: many; DNA: TGTGCCAGCAGCTTAAATGCAGGGGAAAATTCACCCCTCCACTTT; CDR3: CASSLNAGENSPLHF
V: TRBV5-6; D: TRBD1; J: TRBJ2-7; size: -; DNA: TGTGCCAGCAGCCTGGGGGGGACAGGGTACGGCGAGCAGTACTTC; CDR3: CASSLGGTGYGEQYF
V: TRBV11-3; D: -; J: TRBJ2-7; size: -; DNA: TGTGCCAGCAGCCCCCCAAACTCCTACGAGCAGTACTTC; CDR3: CASSPPNSYEQYF
V: TRBV12-5; D: -; J: TRBJ2-2; size: -; DNA: TGTGCTAGTGGTGCGGGGTTAAACACCGGGGAGCTGTTTTTT; CDR3: CASGAGLNTGELFF
V: TRBV9; D: -; J: TRBJ2-1; size: -; DNA: TGTGCCAGCAGCGACGGGAGCTCCTACAATGAGCAGTTCTTC; CDR3: CASSDGSSYNEQFF
V: TRBV5-6; D: -; J: TRBJ2-7; size: -; DNA: TGTGCCAGCAGCTCCAGCGGAAGAAGCTACGAGCAGTACTTC; CDR3: CASSSSGRSYEQYF
V: TRBV19; D: TRBD1; J: TRBJ1-2; size: -; DNA: TGTGCCAGTAGTAGGCTCGGGACAGGGAGAGGAGTCGACTATGGCTACACCTTC; CDR3: CASSRLGTGRGVDYGYTF
V: TRBV27; D: -; J: TRBJ2-4; size: -; DNA: TGTGCCAGCAGTTTACGCCAGACTAGTCCAAAGGCCAAAAACATTCAGTACTTC; CDR3: CASSLRQTSPKAKNIQYF
V: TRBV3-1/TRBV3-2; D: -; J: TRBJ1-2; size: -; DNA: TGTGCCAGCAGCCAAGATGAGGGAGGCTATGGCTACACCTTC; CDR3: CASSQDEGGYGYTF
V: TRBV29-1; D: TRBD2; J: TRBJ2-1; size: once; DNA: TGCAGCGTTGGGGAGGGCAATAATGAGCAGTTCTTC; CDR3: CSVGEGNNEQFF
V: TRBV5-1; D: -; J: TRBJ1-6; size: -; DNA: TGCGCCAGCAGCTTGGAATCAGGAAAAACCAATTCACCCCTCCACTTT; CDR3: CASSLESGKTNSPLHF
V: TRBV20-1; D: -; J: TRBJ1-2; size: -; DNA: TGCGCCGGGGCGGGAAACTATGGCTACACCTTC; CDR3: CAGAGNYGYTF
V: TRBV10-3; D: TRBD1; J: TRBJ1-1; size: -; DNA: TGTGCCATCAGACACGAGGGACAGGGCTCCACTGAAGCTTTCTTT; CDR3: CAIRHEGQGSTEAFF
V: TRBV29-1; D: TRBD2; J: TRBJ2-7; size: -; DNA: TGCAGCGCAACTAGCGGGGGCATCTACGAGCAGTACTTC; CDR3: CSATSGGIYEQYF
V: TRBV7-8; D: -; J: TRBJ1-4; size: -; DNA: TGTGCCAGCAGCTTAGCCGGGACACCGGCCCCAAGACTGTTTTTT; CDR3: CASSLAGTPAPRLFF
V: TRBV27; D: TRBD1; J: TRBJ2-4; size: -; DNA: TGTGCCAGCAGACGATCGGGACAGGGGAAAAACATTCAGTACTTC; CDR3: CASRRSGQGKNIQYF
V: TRBV19; D: TRBD1; J: TRBJ1-2; size: few; DNA: TGTGCCAGTAGCCGGACAGGGGCTAACTATGGCTACACCTTC; CDR3: CASSRTGANYGYTF
V: TRBV19; D: TRBD1; J: TRBJ2-4; size: -; DNA: TGTGCCAGTAGTATGGCGGACAGGGGAGTGAACATTCAGTACTTC; CDR3: CASSMADRGVNIQYF
V: TRBV27; D: -; J: TRBJ1-5; size: -; DNA: TGTGCCAGCAGCTGGGGAGGTAGCAATCAGCCCCAGCATTTT; CDR3: CASSWGGSNQPQHF
V: TRBV6-5; D: -; J: TRBJ2-5; size: -; DNA: TGTGCCAGCAGTTTGAACGGGAACCAAGAGACCCAGTACTTC; CDR3: CASSLNGNQETQYF
V: TRBV7-9; D: -; J: TRBJ2-2; size: -; DNA: TGTGCCAGCAGCTTAGGCCAGCCGGGCACCGGGGAGCTGTTTTTT; CDR3: CASSLGQPGTGELFF
V: TRBV5-6; D: -; J: TRBJ1-6; size: -; DNA: TGTGCCAGCAGCTTGGAGGCAGCGAGCTCCTATAATTCACCCCTCCACTTT; CDR3: CASSLEAASSYNSPLHF
V: TRBV16; D: -; J: TRBJ1-5; size: once; DNA: TGTGCCAGCAGCCCCGGCGGAGGTGTCAATCAGCCCCAGCATTTT; CDR3: CASSPGGGVNQPQHF
V: TRBV7-2; D: -; J: TRBJ2-7; size: -; DNA: TGTGCCAGCAGCCAACAGGACTACGAGCAGTACTTC; CDR3: CASSQQDYEQYF
V: TRBV5-1; D: -; J: TRBJ2-2; size: many; DNA: TGCGCCAGCAGCTTGCACGCGGGTACAAACACCGGGGAGCTGTTTTTT; CDR3: CASSLHAGTNTGELFF
V: TRBV7-2; D: TRBD2; J: TRBJ2-5; size: few; DNA: TGTGCCAGCAGCACCGGGACTAGCGTTTGGGAGACCCAGTACTTC; CDR3: CASSTGTSVWETQYF
V: TRBV5-1; D: -; J: TRBJ2-2; size: -; DNA: TGCGCCAGCAATACAGGGAACACCGGGGAGCTGTTTTTT; CDR3: CASNTGNTGELFF
V: TRBV7-2; D: -; J: TRBJ2-7; size: -; DNA: TGTGCCAGCAGTCCCCGGGACACTTACTACGAGCAGTACTTC; CDR3: CASSPRDTYYEQYF
V: TRBV3-1/TRBV3-2; D: TRBD1; J: TRBJ1-5; size: -; DNA: TGTGCCAGCAGCCCAGGAGGGGGCCCTACACAGGGTCAGCCCCAGCATTTT; CDR3: CASSPGGGPTQGQPQHF
V: TRBV18; D: -; J: TRBJ2-7; size: -; DNA: TGTGCCAGCTCACCAAAGGGGGACGAGCAGTACTTC; CDR3: CASSPKGDEQYF
V: TRBV19; D: -; J: TRBJ2-7; size: -; DNA: TGTGCCAGTAAAGGAGCGTCGGAGCAGTACTTC; CDR3: CASKGASEQYF
V: TRBV5-1; D: -; J: TRBJ1-6; size: few; DNA: TGCGCCAGCAGCTTGGGAGGCGGCTATAATTCACCCCTCCACTTT; CDR3: CASSLGGGYNSPLHF
V: TRBV7-9; D: -; J: TRBJ1-1; size: -; DNA: TGTGCCAGCAGCTTAGTAATGTCGGTTGAAGCTTTCTTT; CDR3: CASSLVMSVEAFF
V: TRBV5-1; D: -; J: TRBJ2-5; size: once; DNA: TGCGCCAGCAGCTTGTTTATGCGACAAGAGACCCAGTACTTC; CDR3: CASSLFMRQETQYF
V: TRBV6-5; D: -; J: TRBJ1-1; size: few; DNA: TGTGCCAGCAGCCCCTTTGGAGGGAACACTGAAGCTTTCTTT; CDR3: CASSPFGGNTEAFF
V: TRBV18; D: -; J: TRBJ1-1; size: -; DNA: TGTGCCAGCTCACCCGGAGGTGAAGCTTTCTTT; CDR3: CASSPGGEAFF
V: TRBV27; D: TRBD2; J: TRBJ2-1; size: -; DNA: TGTGCCAGCAGTTTGAGGACTAGCGGAAACAATGAGCAGTTCTTC; CDR3: CASSLRTSGNNEQFF
V: TRBV4-1; D: -; J: TRBJ2-5; size: once; DNA: TGCGCCAGCAGCAAAGCACCAGGCCTCCAAGAGACCCAGTACTTC; CDR3: CASSKAPGLQETQYF
V: TRBV4-1; D: TRBD2; J: TRBJ2-7; size: once; DNA: TGCGCCAGCAGCCAAGTAGGTTTTAGCGGGAACTACGAGCAGTACTTC; CDR3: CASSQVGFSGNYEQYF
V: TRBV12-3/TRBV12-4; D: -; J: TRBJ1-1; size: -; DNA: TGTGCCAGCAGTGTGGACTTTATTGAAGCTTTCTTT; CDR3: CASSVDFIEAFF
V: TRBV11-2; D: TRBD2; J: TRBJ2-7; size: -; DNA: TGTGCCAGCAGCTTAACTAGCGGGAGTCACGAGCAGTACTTC; CDR3: CASSLTSGSHEQYF
V: TRBV2; D: -; J: TRBJ2-1; size: -; DNA: TGTGCCAGCAGCGCCGCCTCATCGAGGCTAGTAGTCGATGAGCAGTTCTTC; CDR3: CASSAASSRLVVDEQFF
V: TRBV5-4; D: -; J: TRBJ1-3; size: -; DNA: TGTGCCAGCAGCCTTGGCCCGGGACAAAGCTCTGGAAACACCATATATTTT; CDR3: CASSLGPGQSSGNTIYF
V: TRBV5-5; D: -; J: TRBJ2-7; size: many; DNA: TGTGCCAGCAGCTTTTTACAGTCCTACGAGCAGTACTTC; CDR3: CASSFLQSYEQYF
V: TRBV15; D: TRBD1; J: TRBJ1-2; size: -; DNA: TGTGCCACCAGCTCCGACAGGGGAGGCTACACCTTC; CDR3: CATSSDRGGYTF
V: TRBV27; D: TRBD2; J: TRBJ2-7; size: once; DNA: TGTGCCAGCAGATCGGGACTACAAACCTACGAGCAGTACTTC; CDR3: CASRSGLQTYEQYF